This T cell receptor (beta chain) was identified in a study of shared clonotypes between healthy human individuals. Study-wide results and limits: The generation probabilities recorded for non-shared clonotypes fell below those of clonotypes shared by all four donors. The small donor group covered limited genetic and exposure diversity. The study's rarefaction showed incomplete sorted-subset sequencing despite large depth. An expected dependence of interdonor clonotype sharing on sequencing depth was noted.

Some clones are missing from TCRdb's copy, which holds only in-frame ones; the method was immunoSEQ multiplex PCR. Here the sample spans approximately 1,000,000 clones, about 72% being singletons. Regarding this clone: Its antigen is as yet unknown.

V gave up 4 bases and J gave up 5 bases; unmatched junction bases: 9. This CDR3 region has 15 residues. Germline CDR1 and CDR2: SGHRS and YFSETQ. This TCR came from a man in his late teens or twenties in good health. Some clones in this sample may be carry-over from other donors' samples. This chain connects TRBV5-1 to TRBJ2-3; 8 bases line up with TRBD2. Sequenced input: memory CD4+ T cells from PBMCs. Noted subset: CD45RA-negative fraction. In DNA, the CDR3 is TGCGCCAGCAGCACAAAGCGGGAGTCGGGAGATACGCAGTATTTT. Translation: CASSTKRESGDTQYF.